The 20 T cell receptor beta chains reported below all come from one sample, sequenced in a study of blood T cell repertoires in COVID-19. Assay: immunoSEQ multiplex PCR; the TCRdb copy retains only in-frame clones and omits some. The table lists about 140,000 clones, around 82% of them singletons. The sequencing input was peripheral blood. These TCRs come from a woman aged 60-75 years with acute or convalescent COVID-19.

CDR3 nucleotides: TGTGCCAGCAGCGAGGACAGGGCCTATGGCTACACCTTC. The encoded protein is CASSEDRAYGYTF. V is TRBV2 and J is TRBJ1-2; 8 positions match TRBD1. Unmatched junction bases numbered 4, after V lost 6 bases and J lost 4 bases. Germline CDR1 SNHLY, CDR2 FYNNEI. CDR3 size: 13 residues.

The chain uses TRBV28 and TRBJ2-1, with 11 bases lining up with TRBD2. V shed 6 bases, J shed 4 bases, and the junction held 8 bases outside the gene matches. Germline V lookup: CDR1 MDHEN, CDR2 SYDVKM. The CDR3 runs 16 residues. The CDR3 DNA reads TGTGCCAGCAGCGGTAGCGGGAGGGACTTTTACAATGAGCAGTTCTTC. Residues: CASSGSGRDFYNEQFF.

The gene calls are TRBV6-5 and TRBJ2-7, with 7 bases aligning to TRBD2. Germline V gene data show CDR1 as MNHEY and CDR2 as SVGAGI. The V and J ends lost 6 bases and 3 bases, in that order; junction bases with no gene match: 8. This CDR3 spans 14 amino acids. CDR3 residues: CASSPVAGVYEQYF. CDR3 nucleotide sequence: TGTGCCAGCAGCCCCGTCGCGGGAGTCTACGAGCAGTACTTC.

The rearrangement uses TRBV3-1 (or the pseudogene TRBV3-2) and TRBJ2-1; 7 nucleotides line up with TRBD2. The germline V gene has CDR1 LGHDT and CDR2 YNNKEL (reference sequence). J was trimmed by 4 bases and V by 6 bases; bases with no gene match: 3. This CDR3 contains 13 residues. The CDR3 nucleotides read TGTGCCAGCAGACACGGGGGGTACAATGAGCAGTTCTTC. Translating gives CASRHGGYNEQFF.

This chain joins TRBV6-1 and TRBJ1-5; D remains unclear. The CDR3 consists of 13 residues. V lost 3 bases to trimming and J lost 6 bases, with 9 bases between them. Germline-derived CDR1 and CDR2 are MNHNS and SASEGT. This CDR3 reads CASSERDTQPQHF. In nucleotides, the CDR3 is TGTGCCAGCAGTGAGAGGGATACTCAGCCCCAGCATTTT.

J is TRBJ2-7 and V is TRBV27, with TRBD2 matching over 7 bases. There are 16 residues in the CDR3. Trimming took 2 bases from V and 2 from J; bases not matched to a gene: 9. From germline, CDR1 is MNHEY and CDR2 SMNVEV (reference sequence). CDR3 region: CASSLVSSGPTYEQYF. The CDR3 region has the DNA TGTGCCAGCAGTTTAGTGTCTAGCGGTCCTACCTACGAGCAGTACTTC.

This chain uses TRBV6-1 with TRBJ1-3; no clear D. CDR3 length: 15 residues. Germline lookup yields CDR1 MNHNS and CDR2 SASEGT. Trimming removed 2 bases from V and 0 bases from J, with 8 bases in between. The chain's CDR3 is CASSEILRSGNTIYF. CDR3 coding DNA: TGTGCCAGCAGTGAAATTTTGCGCTCTGGAAACACCATATATTTT.

The gene calls are TRBV27 and TRBJ1-2, with D perhaps TRBD1 (5 bases). V gave up 7 bases and J gave up 7 bases, with 22 bases separating them. This CDR3 has 15 residues. CDR1 and CDR2 from the germline V gene are MNHEY and SMNVEV (reference sequence). In DNA form, the CDR3 reads TGTGCCAGCACCCTCAGGGCCAGGGATGTCGGTGGCTACACCTTC. Its translation: CASTLRARDVGGYTF.

This chain uses TRBV28 with TRBJ2-7; 10 nucleotides match TRBD1. The CDR3 contains 13 residues. The V segment lost 6 bases and the J segment 4 bases; nucleotides outside the gene matches: 3. Looked up from germline, CDR1 is MDHEN and CDR2 is SYDVKM. The CDR3, as DNA: TGTGCCAGCAGGACAGGGGGCGGATACGAGCAGTACTTC. As protein: CASRTGGGYEQYF. The full variable domain, its missing parts supplied by reference TRBV28 and TRBJ2-7, is DVKVTQSSRYLVKRTGEKVFLECVQDMDHENMFWYRQDPGLGLRLIYFSYDVKMKEKGDIPEGYSVSREKKERFSLILESASTNQTSMYLCASRTGGGYEQYFGPGTRLTVT.

This chain links TRBV7-8 with TRBJ2-1, with 11 bases lining up with TRBD1. The V gene end was trimmed by 2 bases and the J gene end by 15 bases; junction bases not matched to a gene: 3. This CDR3 comprises 12 residues. The V gene's germline CDR1 is SGHVS and CDR2 FQNEAQ. In nucleotides, the CDR3 is TGTGCCAGCAGCTTATCCGGGACAGGGGGGTTCTTC. Amino acid sequence: CASSLSGTGGFF.

The gene calls are TRBV18 and TRBJ2-3; 12 bases align to TRBD2. The CDR3 runs 18 residues. J lost 1 base, V lost 3 bases, and 8 bases had no gene match. Germline loops: CDR1 KGHSH, CDR2 LQKENI. This chain's CDR3 is CASSPTSGGAGGTDTQYF. The DNA of the CDR3 is TGTGCCAGCTCACCGACTAGCGGGGGAGCCGGGGGCACAGATACGCAGTATTTT. Supplemented by reference TRBV18 and TRBJ2-3, the full variable domain reads NAGVMQNPRHLVRRRGQEARLRCSPMKGHSHVYWYRQLPEEGLKFMVYLQKENIIDESGMPKERFSAEFPKEGPSILRIQQVVRGDSAAYFCASSPTSGGAGGTDTQYFGPGTRLTVL.

This clone was detected only a few times. The rearrangement uses TRBV19 and TRBJ1-5; D is possibly TRBD1 (5 bases). Germline V CDR1 and CDR2: LNHDA, SQIVND (reference sequence). Trimming removed 4 bases at V and 6 bases at J, with 22 bases between. CDR3 size: 17 residues. The DNA of the CDR3 is TGTGCCAGTAGTACAGGGTTTGGGTTTGTGTCGAGTCAGCCCCAGCATTTT. It is translated as CASSTGFGFVSSQPQHF.

The V call is TRBV4-3, the J call TRBJ1-4; D is perhaps TRBD1 (5 bases). Germline V gene lookup returns CDR1 LGHNA and CDR2 YSLEER. There are 15 residues in the CDR3. V was shortened by 1 base and J by 1 base, with 7 bases between the two germline ends. In DNA, the CDR3 is TGCGCCAGCAGCCAAGGGGGCAGAACTAATGAAAAACTGTTTTTT. Its translation is CASSQGGRTNEKLFF.

This clone was detected only once. The V call is TRBV3-1 (or the pseudogene TRBV3-2), the J call TRBJ2-1; a possible D gene is TRBD2 (6 bases). CDR3 size: 15 residues. Trimming took off 1 base at V and 2 bases at J, with 9 bases between the two ends. The V gene's germline CDR1 is LGHDT and CDR2 YNNKEL (reference sequence). This CDR3 reads CASSQAAGTYNEQFF. CDR3 DNA: TGTGCCAGCAGCCAAGCGGCGGGGACCTACAATGAGCAGTTCTTC.

The rearrangement joins TRBV7-2 to TRBJ1-5; 8 positions match TRBD1. V lost 1 base and J lost 1; bases outside the gene matches: 3. Germline CDR1 is SGHTA and CDR2 is FQGNSA. This CDR3 is 16 amino acids long. The CDR3 here is CASSLGTGRSNQPQHF. The CDR3 bases are TGTGCCAGCAGCTTAGGGACAGGGAGGAGCAATCAGCCCCAGCATTTT.

CDR3 DNA: TGTGCCAGCATAGGACAAAAAAATTCACCCCTCCACTTT. Its translation is CASIGQKNSPLHF. The rearrangement joins TRBV2 to TRBJ1-6; D possibly corresponds to TRBD1 (5 bases). This CDR3 is built from 13 residues. V lost 7 bases to trimming and J lost 7 bases, with 11 bases between them. CDR1 and CDR2 (germline): SNHLY, FYNNEI.

This rearrangement joins TRBV4-1 to TRBJ2-1, with D possibly TRBD1 on 6 matching bases. Between the trimmed V and J ends, which lost 3 bases and 9 bases, there was a span of 15 bases. The CDR3 extends over 14 amino acids. Germline values: CDR1 MGHRA, CDR2 YSYEKL. CDR3 loop: CASSQYTGLGEQFF. As DNA, the CDR3 is TGCGCCAGCAGCCAGTACACAGGGTTAGGTGAGCAGTTCTTC.

V is TRBV20-1 and J is TRBJ2-7; possible D gene TRBD2, 7 bases. This CDR3 region has 15 residues. CDR1 is DFQATT and CDR2 is SNEGSKA in the germline V gene (reference sequence). The ends were cut back, 3 bases at V and 5 bases at J, with 20 bases in the middle. Written as DNA, the CDR3 is TGCAGTGCTAGTGGTGGTCAGGGGAGGGTGAACGAGCAGTACTTC. Protein sequence: CSASGGQGRVNEQYF.

The chain employs TRBV6-5 and TRBJ2-1, with 8 positions matching TRBD2. The V gene end was trimmed by 2 bases and the J gene end by 7 bases; junction bases not matched to a gene: 7. Germline lookup yields CDR1 MNHEY and CDR2 SVGAGI. The CDR3 extends over 15 amino acids. The CDR3 DNA sequence: TGTGCCAGCAGTTACCGCCCAGCGGGAGTAAATGAGCAGTTCTTC. This sequence encodes CASSYRPAGVNEQFF.

The rearrangement joins TRBV19 to TRBJ1-3, with 8 bases aligning to TRBD1. Germline CDR1 reads LNHDA; CDR2 reads SQIVND (reference sequence). V lost 4 bases, J lost 4 bases, and 6 bases stayed unmatched. The CDR3 is made up of 15 amino acids. DNA of the CDR3: TGTGCCAGTAGTAACCAGGGGGCGAGAGGAAACACCATATATTTT. It translates to CASSNQGARGNTIYF. The complete variable domain, with remaining parts taken from reference TRBV19 and TRBJ1-3, reads DGGITQSPKYLFRKEGQNVTLSCEQNLNHDAMYWYRQDPGQGLRLIYYSQIVNDFQKGDIAEGYSVSREKKESFPLTVTSAQKNPTAFYLCASSNQGARGNTIYFGEGSWLTVV.